These 15 T cell receptor beta chains came from one sample sequenced in a study of T-cell reconstitution after alpha-beta-depleted transplantation in children. Preparation of the TCRbeta library was carried out with unique molecular identifiers. From the PCR reads, TCRdb called clonotypes with MiXCR, one entry per CDR3 protein. The table includes 200,000 to 250,000 distinct CDR3 sequences, about 11% detected once. Sequenced here: PBMCs from the stem cell graft donor, sampled from the stem cell graft. These receptors originate from a human donor who donated a stem cell graft to a child with acute lymphoblastic leukemia.

This clonotype showed up many times. This chain links TRBV2 with TRBJ2-7; 7 nucleotides agree with TRBD1. Trimming removed 0 bases from V and 1 base from J; junction bases left unmatched: 6. CDR3 size: 16 residues. Germline lookup yields CDR1 SNHLY and CDR2 FYNNEI. The CDR3 DNA reads TGTGCCAGCAGTGAAGCAGGCCAGGGGGATTCCTACGAGCAGTACTTC. This encodes CASSEAGQGDSYEQYF.

This clonotype was observed at least ten times. The V and J genes are TRBV6-2 or TRBV6-3 and TRBJ1-5, with D possibly matching TRBD1 (6 bases). CDR3 length: 17 amino acids. V gave up 4 bases and J gave up 1 base, with 17 bases separating them. Germline V gives CDR1 MNHEY, CDR2 SVGEGT. DNA for the CDR3: TGTGCCAGCAGTTTAAAGGGGGGCCCTCTCAGCAATCAGCCCCAGCATTTT. It translates to CASSLKGGPLSNQPQHF.

This clonotype came up many times. This rearrangement joins TRBV11-2 to TRBJ2-1, with a weak D call TRBD2 (6 bases). The germline V gene has CDR1 SGHAT and CDR2 FQNNGV. This CDR3 is built from 15 residues. The V end was cut by 0 bases, the J end by 2 bases, with 8 bases between. DNA for the CDR3: TGTGCCAGCAGCTTAGATCGCGGGGCCTACAATGAGCAGTTCTTC. This sequence encodes CASSLDRGAYNEQFF.

In this sample, this clonotype turned up many times. The chain couples TRBV20-1 to TRBJ2-7, with D uncertain. V shed 7 bases and J shed 3 bases, with 10 bases lying between them. From germline, CDR1 is DFQATT and CDR2 SNEGSKA (reference sequence). The CDR3 is made up of 11 amino acids. The CDR3 DNA follows: TGCAGTGTTCCGGACCGCTACGAGCAGTACTTC. Amino acid sequence: CSVPDRYEQYF.

The chain joins TRBV4-3 to TRBJ2-1; D might be TRBD1 (6 bases). This CDR3 comprises 14 residues. Per germline, CDR1 LGHNA and CDR2 YSLEER. V was shortened by 5 bases and J by 8 bases, with 16 bases between the two germline ends. The CDR3 coding sequence is TGCGCCAGCAGCGATGGGAACAGGGCGCATGAGCAGTTCTTC. This sequence encodes CASSDGNRAHEQFF.

This chain links TRBV7-3 with TRBJ2-1, with 8 bases aligning to TRBD2. The CDR3 has 15 residues. Per germline, CDR1 SGHTA and CDR2 FQGTGA. The V segment lost 5 bases and the J segment 2 bases; nucleotides outside the gene matches: 5. The CDR3 coding sequence is TGTGCCAGCAGCCTAGCGGGCCAGGCCTACAATGAGCAGTTCTTC. Translating it yields CASSLAGQAYNEQFF.

In this sample, this clonotype turned up once. This sequence joins TRBV20-1 and TRBJ2-3; possibly TRBD1 for D (7 bases). CDR3 length equals 14 residues. Germline CDR1 is DFQATT and CDR2 is SNEGSKA (reference sequence). V dropped 6 bases and J dropped 2 bases, with 15 bases sitting between them. CDR3 region: CSAGGTALTDTQYF. The CDR3 DNA follows: TGCAGTGCAGGAGGGACAGCCCTCACAGATACGCAGTATTTT.

This clonotype was counted between two and nine times. In DNA form, the CDR3 reads TGTGCCAGCAGTAGGGGAGGGGCCCTTATGGAGGGCTACACCTTC. Its translation is CASSRGGALMEGYTF. This rearrangement joins TRBV27 to TRBJ1-2, with D maybe TRBD1 (5 bases). Germline CDR1 MNHEY, CDR2 SMNVEV (reference sequence). The ends were cut back, 5 bases at V and 8 bases at J, with 21 bases in the middle. This CDR3 has 15 residues.

Of note for this clonotype: This may arise from a read error, as a much more abundant clone is one base away. The V call is TRBV28, the J call TRBJ1-5; 12 bases are a match to TRBD1. From germline, CDR1 is MDHEN and CDR2 SYDVKM. V trimming: 6 bases; J trimming: 4 bases; junction bases outside the gene matches: 10. The CDR3 sequence is 17 residues long. The CDR3 DNA sequence: TGTGCCAGCAGCGTTCGGGGGACAGGGGGCGCGAATCAGCCCCAGCATTTT. This gives the protein CASSVRGTGGANQPQHF.

In this sample, this clonotype turned up many times. This sequence joins TRBV27 and TRBJ1-1, with D hard to call. The CDR3 is made up of 13 amino acids. The V end lost 4 bases, the J end lost 1 base, and 7 bases lay between the germline ends. Germline V gene sequence: CDR1 MNHEY, CDR2 SMNVEV (reference sequence). The CDR3 DNA is TGTGCCAGCAGTTGGGGATGGAACACTGAAGCTTTCTTT. This sequence encodes CASSWGWNTEAFF.

This clonotype was observed many times. The chain uses TRBV30 and TRBJ2-1; the match to TRBD1 covers 9 bases. CDR1 GTSNPN and CDR2 SVGIG come from the germline V gene (reference sequence). The CDR3 consists of 17 residues. Trimming cost V 1 base and J 5 bases; bases outside gene matches: 12. This chain's CDR3 is CAWSGVPGQGHNNEQFF. CDR3 nucleotide sequence: TGTGCCTGGAGTGGGGTCCCGGGACAGGGACACAACAATGAGCAGTTCTTC. Variable domain in full (rest from reference TRBV30 and TRBJ2-1): SQTIHQWPATLVQPVGSPLSLECTVEGTSNPNLYWYRQAAGRGLQLLFYSVGIGQISSEVPQNLSASRPQDRQFILSSKKLLLSDSGFYLCAWSGVPGQGHNNEQFFGPGTRLTVL.

This clonotype was seen repeatedly, ten times or more. This chain links TRBV29-1 with TRBJ2-7; 7 positions agree with TRBD2. Looked up from germline, CDR1 is SQVTM and CDR2 is ANQGSEA. This CDR3 is built from 14 residues. The J segment lost 2 bases and the V segment lost 3 bases, leaving 7 bases of the junction unmatched. DNA of the CDR3: TGCAGCGTTGATATAGGGGAGGGAACCTACGAGCAGTACTTC. Amino acids: CSVDIGEGTYEQYF.

Many counts were recorded for this clonotype. V gene TRBV3-1 combines with J gene TRBJ2-1, with TRBD2 matching over 9 bases. CDR1 is LGHDT and CDR2 is YNNKEL in the germline V gene (reference sequence). The CDR3 has 16 amino acids. The J segment lost 2 bases and the V segment lost 3 bases, leaving 5 bases of the junction unmatched. In nucleotides, the CDR3 is TGTGCCAGCAGCCATAAGGCTAGCGGGGCCTACAATGAGCAGTTCTTC. It encodes CASSHKASGAYNEQFF.

The chain is built from TRBV7-2 and TRBJ2-7, with 7 bases matching TRBD1. CDR1 and CDR2 from the germline V gene are SGHTA and FQGNSA. The J segment lost 7 bases and the V segment lost 0 bases, leaving 3 bases of the junction unmatched. This CDR3 comprises 13 residues. The CDR3 region has the DNA TGTGCCAGCAGCTTAGCGGGGACAGAGGAGCAGTACTTC. Residues: CASSLAGTEEQYF.

To note about this clonotype: Its ends do not fully match the called genes, so a read error is possible. The chain combines TRBV28 with TRBJ2-5, with D perhaps assigned TRBD1 or TRBD2 (6 bases each). Germline V gene lookup returns CDR1 MDHEN and CDR2 SYDVKM. This CDR3 comprises 15 residues. The CDR3 spells CASSPRTAGEETLYF. CDR3 nucleotides: TGTGCCAGCAGCCCCAGGACAGCTGGGGAGGAGACCCTGTACTTC.